Below, 26 T cell receptor beta chains from the same sample are listed, as sequenced in a study of cytomegalovirus exposure and HLA in healthy donors. This PCR relied on a set of 60 Vbeta primers and 13 Jbeta primers. Sequencing was performed with immunoSEQ multiplex PCR; in TCRdb, only in-frame clones are kept and a portion is missing. The table lists around 140,000 clones, roughly 80% of them singletons, with 4.5% in the top ten. Sequencing was done on a sample of PBMCs. These receptors were collected from a man aged 40-50 years in good health and CMV-seronegative.

The chain carries TRBV19 and TRBJ2-5, with TRBD1 identical over 7 bases. Germline V lookup: CDR1 LNHDA, CDR2 SQIVND (reference sequence). CDR3 length: 16 residues. After removal of 5 bases from V and 2 bases from J, the junction contained 11 bases not matched to a gene. CDR3 loop: CASSPTGYPSQETQYF. For the CDR3, the DNA is TGTGCCAGTAGTCCGACAGGGTACCCCTCGCAAGAGACCCAGTACTTC.

This rearrangement joins TRBV9 to TRBJ2-7; D unresolved. V lost 4 bases to trimming and J lost 6 bases, with 17 bases between them. The germline V gene has CDR1 SGDLS and CDR2 YYNGEE. The CDR3 runs to 14 residues. CDR3 residues: CASSPHLSVSEQYF. The CDR3 DNA reads TGTGCCAGCAGCCCACATCTGAGCGTAAGCGAGCAGTACTTC. The variable domain in full, completed from reference TRBV9 and TRBJ2-7, reads DSGVTQTPKHLITATGQRVTLRCSPRSGDLSVYWYQQSLDQGLQFLIQYYNGEERAKGNILERFSAQQFPDLHSELNLSSLELGDSALYFCASSPHLSVSEQYFGPGTRLTVT.

The chain couples TRBV9 to TRBJ1-1, with 9 bases aligning to TRBD1. Trimming at V came to 0 bases and at J to 5 bases, leaving 11 bases not matched to a gene. This CDR3 is built from 17 residues. Germline V gene sequence: CDR1 SGDLS, CDR2 YYNGEE. The CDR3 DNA sequence: TGTGCCAGCAGCGTAGAGAGTCGCATAGGACAGGGGACTGAAGCTTTCTTT. The encoded protein is CASSVESRIGQGTEAFF.

V usage is TRBV2 and J usage is TRBJ1-5, with 7 bases fitting TRBD1. V lost 1 base, J lost 6 bases, and 3 bases stayed unmatched. The CDR3 consists of 14 residues. The germline V gene encodes CDR1 SNHLY and CDR2 FYNNEI. The CDR3 DNA reads as TGTGCCAGCAGTGAAGTAAGGGGGCCTCAGCCCCAGCATTTT. Encoded protein: CASSEVRGPQPQHF. Complete variable domain (other parts from reference TRBV2 and TRBJ1-5): EPEVTQTPSHQVTQMGQEVILRCVPISNHLYFYWYRQILGQKVEFLVSFYNNEISEKSEIFDDQFSVERPDGSNFTLKIRSTKLEDSAMYFCASSEVRGPQPQHFGDGTRLSIL.

This sequence joins TRBV5-4 and TRBJ2-1; TRBD2 aligns across 12 bases. J was trimmed by 0 bases and V by 4 bases; bases with no gene match: 5. Looked up from germline, CDR1 is SGHNT and CDR2 is YYREEE (reference sequence). The length of the CDR3 is 17 residues. The CDR3 nucleotides read TGTGCCAGCAGCGCTTCTAGCGGGGGGGGCTCCTACAATGAGCAGTTCTTC. Protein sequence: CASSASSGGGSYNEQFF.

The chain is built from TRBV6-1 and TRBJ2-3; TRBD1 matches at 9 bases. This CDR3 contains 15 residues. Looked up from germline, CDR1 is MNHNS and CDR2 is SASEGT. The trim removed 4 bases at V and 3 bases at J, leaving 5 bases unmatched. In nucleotides, the CDR3 is TGTGCCAGCAGTGGGAGGACAGGGGAGACAGATACGCAGTATTTT. It is translated as CASSGRTGETDTQYF.

CDR3 residues: CASSLGGNTEAFF. The CDR3, as DNA: TGTGCCAGCAGTCTAGGGGGAAACACTGAAGCTTTCTTT. The chain uses TRBV2 and TRBJ1-1; TRBD1 is a possible D gene (6 bases). V dropped 5 bases and J dropped 2 bases, with 9 bases sitting between them. CDR1 SNHLY and CDR2 FYNNEI come from the germline V gene. This CDR3 spans 13 amino acids.

CDR3 coding DNA: TGTGCCAGCAGCGGGGGCGTTCCTTGGGAGACCCAGTACTTC. Encoded protein: CASSGGVPWETQYF. The V and J genes are TRBV7-2 and TRBJ2-5, with TRBD1 as a possible D gene (6 bases). The CDR3 contains 14 residues. The germline V gene has CDR1 SGHTA and CDR2 FQGNSA. V lost 5 bases and J 5 bases, leaving 15 bases between the germline ends.

CDR3 nucleotide sequence: TGTGCCAGCAGCTCCCAAGGACAGTCCTACGAGCAGTACTTC. It encodes CASSSQGQSYEQYF. The J gene is TRBJ2-7, the V gene TRBV11-2, with D perhaps matching TRBD1 (6 bases). The V end was cut by 4 bases, the J end by 1 base, with 11 bases between. The length of the CDR3 is 14 residues. Germline V gene data show CDR1 as SGHAT and CDR2 as FQNNGV.

The V gene is TRBV6-4, the J gene TRBJ1-2; 9 positions agree with TRBD1. The germline CDR1 and CDR2 sequences are MRHNA and SNTAGT. There are 14 residues in the CDR3. V dropped 6 bases and J dropped 6; count of bases not matched to a gene: 8. CDR3 in amino acids: CASSPGTGRDGYTF. CDR3 nucleotide sequence: TGTGCCAGCAGCCCCGGGACAGGGAGGGATGGCTACACCTTC.

This chain uses TRBV15 with TRBJ1-5; D not certain. Germline CDR1 is LNHNV and CDR2 is YYDKDF (reference sequence). The V gene lost 2 bases and the J gene lost 5 bases, with 10 bases spanning the gap. The length of the CDR3 is 14 residues. Here the CDR3 reads CATSRPRGDQPQHF. In nucleotides, the CDR3 is TGTGCCACCAGCAGACCCCGGGGAGATCAGCCCCAGCATTTT.

This chain uses TRBV6-6 with TRBJ2-1; maybe TRBD2 (5 bases). V was clipped by 5 bases and J by 8 bases, with 10 bases between them. Per the germline V gene, CDR1 is MNHNY and CDR2 is SVGAGI (reference sequence). The CDR3 has 12 amino acids. The DNA of the CDR3 is TGTGCCAGCAGTGCCCAACTAGATGAGCAGTTCTTC. Translating gives CASSAQLDEQFF.

The gene calls are TRBV6-5 and TRBJ2-7; maybe TRBD1 (7 bases). CDR1 is MNHEY and CDR2 is SVGAGI in the germline V gene. V gave up 0 bases and J gave up 6 bases, with 12 bases separating them. There are 14 residues in the CDR3. CDR3: CASSYSGRGVEQYF. The CDR3 coding sequence is TGTGCCAGCAGTTACTCGGGCAGGGGGGTCGAGCAGTACTTC.

The chain joins TRBV19 to TRBJ1-5, with D unclear. V gave up 5 bases and J gave up 7 bases, with 9 bases separating them. CDR1 is LNHDA, CDR2 SQIVND, per germline (reference sequence). This CDR3 has 12 residues. CDR3 DNA sequence: TGTGCCAGTAGTCCCTACGAACAGCCCCAGCATTTT. Amino acids: CASSPYEQPQHF.

This clone was recorded once. The chain recombines TRBV28 with TRBJ2-6; weak D call: TRBD1 (5 bases). Looked up from germline, CDR1 is MDHEN and CDR2 is SYDVKM. The CDR3 runs 15 residues. V shed 8 bases and J shed 1 base, with 12 bases lying between them. Written as DNA, the CDR3 is TGTGCCAGCGGACCCCACAGGTCTGGGGCCAACGTCCTGACTTTC. Translating it yields CASGPHRSGANVLTF.

The chain has TRBV4-2 and TRBJ2-7; 8 bases are shared with TRBD1. V lost 4 bases and J lost 0; bases outside the gene matches: 8. This CDR3 has 16 residues. Germline V gene data show CDR1 as LGHNA and CDR2 as YNFKEQ. CDR3 amino acids: CASSRQTGVSSYEQYF. The CDR3 DNA reads TGTGCCAGCAGCCGACAGACAGGGGTAAGCTCCTACGAGCAGTACTTC.

The chain links TRBV5-1 to TRBJ2-1; D remains unclear. The germline V gene encodes CDR1 SGHRS and CDR2 YFSETQ. The CDR3 has 14 residues. Trimming took off 0 bases at V and 6 bases at J, with 10 bases between the two ends. The CDR3 region is CASSLGGASNEQFF. The CDR3 nucleotides read TGCGCCAGCAGCTTGGGTGGAGCTTCCAATGAGCAGTTCTTC.

The chain is built from TRBV6-1 and TRBJ1-1; D remains ambiguous. Between the trimmed V and J ends, which lost 5 bases and 2 bases, there was a span of 12 bases. Germline lookup yields CDR1 MNHNS and CDR2 SASEGT. There are 14 residues in the CDR3. The CDR3 spells CASSSTRSNTEAFF. The CDR3 nucleotides are TGTGCCAGCAGTTCGACAAGATCCAACACTGAAGCTTTCTTT.

This clone was seen a single time. The V gene is TRBV11-2, the J gene TRBJ2-5; 14 bases are a match to TRBD2. The trim removed 1 base at V and 2 bases at J, leaving 0 bases unmatched. The CDR3 is 16 amino acids. Germline lookup yields CDR1 SGHAT and CDR2 FQNNGV. CDR3 sequence (DNA): TGTGCCAGCAGCTTAGGACTAGCGGGGGGGCAAGAGACCCAGTACTTC. Translating it yields CASSLGLAGGQETQYF.

The V and J genes are TRBV28 and TRBJ1-1, with 11 nucleotides matching TRBD1. From germline, CDR1 is MDHEN and CDR2 SYDVKM. The V segment lost 4 bases and the J segment 5 bases; nucleotides outside the gene matches: 6. There are 15 residues in the CDR3. Written as DNA, the CDR3 is TGTGCCAGCAGTTCGGACAGGGGGCTGAGAACTGAAGCTTTCTTT. This sequence encodes CASSSDRGLRTEAFF.

V gene TRBV5-1 combines with J gene TRBJ1-2, with TRBD1 identical over 7 bases. Germline loops: CDR1 SGHRS, CDR2 YFSETQ. V shed 4 bases and J 5 bases; nucleotides not matched to a gene: 8. The CDR3 contains 14 residues. The CDR3 DNA reads as TGCGCCAGCAGCCCCGGGACAGCCCTTTATGGCTACACCTTC. It is translated as CASSPGTALYGYTF.

The chain employs TRBV11-3 and TRBJ1-6; D may be TRBD1 (6 bases). The ends were cut back, 3 bases at V and 9 bases at J, with 9 bases in the middle. CDR1 SGHNT and CDR2 YENEEA come from the germline V gene. This CDR3 region has 13 residues. The CDR3 DNA reads as TGTGCCAGCAGCTTGGGGGCCTTTTCACCCCTCCACTTT. Protein: CASSLGAFSPLHF.

The chain joins TRBV9 to TRBJ1-1; unclear D gene. V dropped 0 bases and J dropped 5 bases, with 5 bases sitting between them. The CDR3 length is 12 residues. Germline V gene lookup returns CDR1 SGDLS and CDR2 YYNGEE. CDR3 sequence: CASSVAETEAFF. The CDR3 DNA reads TGTGCCAGCAGCGTAGCGGAGACTGAAGCTTTCTTT.

The chain has TRBV6-5 and TRBJ1-1; TRBD1 aligns across 7 bases. The CDR3 is made up of 12 amino acids. Germline-derived CDR1 and CDR2 are MNHEY and SVGAGI. Unmatched junction bases numbered 3, after V lost 5 bases and J lost 6 bases. CDR3 coding DNA: TGTGCCAGCAGTGACAGGGCCGCTGAAGCTTTCTTT. Its protein is CASSDRAAEAFF.

The chain couples TRBV7-8 to TRBJ2-7; a weak D match, TRBD2 (5 bases). CDR3 length equals 15 residues. CDR1 SGHVS and CDR2 FQNEAQ come from the germline V gene. V gave up 1 base and J gave up 4 bases, with 14 bases separating them. CDR3 coding DNA: TGTGCCAGCAGCTTAGGCCGGGGAATGAGGTACGAGCAGTACTTC. Translated: CASSLGRGMRYEQYF.

This clone was seen a few times. The chain combines TRBV5-5 with TRBJ1-5; D is unresolved. CDR3 length: 15 amino acids. The germline V and J ends were trimmed by 0 bases and 0 bases, with 7 bases remaining between them. Germline CDR1 reads SGHKS; CDR2 reads YYEKEE (reference sequence). As DNA, the CDR3 is TGTGCCAGCAGCTTGGGACTTTATAGCAATCAGCCCCAGCATTTT. Its protein is CASSLGLYSNQPQHF.